What follows are 30 T cell receptor beta chains derived from one specimen sequenced in a study of OX40 agonist ivuxolimab in advanced cancers. Profiling relied on immunoSEQ multiplex PCR, and the TCRdb table lists in-frame clones only, not all of them. The table has roughly 48,000 clones, about 88% seen once. Here the sequenced sample was CD4+ or CD8+ T cells sorted from blood, taken in a trial of the OX40 agonist ivuxolimab. The receptors were gathered from an adult with an advanced solid tumor such as melanoma, head and neck, liver or kidney cancer.

The rearrangement uses TRBV7-6 and TRBJ2-7, with D tentatively TRBD1 (5 bases). CDR1 and CDR2 from the germline V gene are SGHVS and FNYEAQ. Trimming took 8 bases from V and 5 from J, leaving 10 bases between them. There are 11 residues in the CDR3. The CDR3 protein is CASASGNEQYF. CDR3 DNA: TGTGCCAGCGCTTCAGGGAACGAGCAGTACTTC.

The chain joins TRBV5-4 to TRBJ1-1; D possibly corresponds to TRBD1 (5 bases). V dropped 3 bases and J dropped 3 bases, with 12 bases sitting between them. The V gene's germline CDR1 is SGHNT and CDR2 YYREEE (reference sequence). The CDR3 consists of 14 residues. This chain's CDR3 is CASSSVGGDTEAFF. The CDR3, as DNA: TGTGCCAGCAGCTCTGTGGGGGGGGACACTGAAGCTTTCTTT.

This chain links TRBV6-1 with TRBJ2-2, with TRBD1 as a possible D gene (6 bases). CDR3 size: 15 residues. Germline values: CDR1 MNHNS, CDR2 SASEGT. The V gene lost 5 bases and the J gene lost 2 bases, with 12 bases spanning the gap. CDR3: CASSLQGRNTGELFF. The CDR3 DNA follows: TGTGCCAGCAGTTTACAGGGAAGAAACACCGGGGAGCTGTTTTTT.

This chain joins TRBV30 and TRBJ1-1; 7 bases fit TRBD1. CDR1 is GTSNPN, CDR2 SVGIG, per germline (reference sequence). The trim removed 2 bases at V and 1 base at J, leaving 1 base unmatched. This CDR3 spans 13 amino acids. The CDR3, as DNA: TGTGCCTGGAGTAGACAGGGGAACACTGAAGCTTTCTTT. Translation gives CAWSRQGNTEAFF. Full variable domain (rest looked up from reference TRBV30 and TRBJ1-1): SQTIHQWPATLVQPVGSPLSLECTVEGTSNPNLYWYRQAAGRGLQLLFYSVGIGQISSEVPQNLSASRPQDRQFILSSKKLLLSDSGFYLCAWSRQGNTEAFFGQGTRLTVV.

The V gene is TRBV7-6, the J gene TRBJ2-7; 10 bases fit TRBD2. J gave up 3 bases and V 4 bases, and 9 bases lay outside the gene matches. The CDR3 length is 16 residues. Germline values: CDR1 SGHVS, CDR2 FNYEAQ. The CDR3, as DNA: TGTGCCAGCAGCTCCCAGCATGGACTAGCGGTCTACGAGCAGTACTTC. This encodes CASSSQHGLAVYEQYF.

The chain links TRBV2 to TRBJ2-2, with D unclear. Germline V CDR1 and CDR2: SNHLY, FYNNEI. V lost 6 bases and J lost 6, with 5 bases in between. The CDR3 consists of 11 residues. The DNA of the CDR3 is TGTGCCAGCAGGTATTCCGGGGAGCTGTTTTTT. Translated: CASRYSGELFF.

The V call is TRBV5-1, the J call TRBJ2-5; 13 bases map to TRBD2. The CDR3 covers 19 residues. CDR1 is SGHRS, CDR2 YFSETQ, per germline. V shed 3 bases, J shed 0 bases, and the junction held 11 bases outside the gene matches. CDR3 loop: CASSSYSPGLAGYQETQYF. The CDR3 bases are TGCGCCAGCAGCTCATATTCACCGGGACTAGCGGGATACCAAGAGACCCAGTACTTC.

The V gene is TRBV30, the J gene TRBJ1-5; tentatively, D is TRBD1 (5 bases). The CDR3 is 14 residues long. CDR1 is GTSNPN, CDR2 SVGIG, per germline (reference sequence). Trimming removed 0 bases at V and 1 base at J, with 7 bases between. The CDR3 DNA follows: TGTGCCTGGAGTGTATGGGGGAGCAATCAGCCCCAGCATTTT. Translating it yields CAWSVWGSNQPQHF.

The V call is TRBV19, the J call TRBJ2-2; weak D call: TRBD1 (5 bases). There are 14 residues in the CDR3. Germline values: CDR1 LNHDA, CDR2 SQIVND (reference sequence). V was shortened by 6 bases and J by 7 bases, with 15 bases between the two germline ends. DNA of the CDR3: TGTGCCAGTAGATTAAGGGGTTATGGCGGGGAGCTGTTTTTT. This sequence encodes CASRLRGYGGELFF. The whole variable domain, remainder taken from reference TRBV19 and TRBJ2-2, is DGGITQSPKYLFRKEGQNVTLSCEQNLNHDAMYWYRQDPGQGLRLIYYSQIVNDFQKGDIAEGYSVSREKKESFPLTVTSAQKNPTAFYLCASRLRGYGGELFFGEGSRLTVL.

V is TRBV18 and J is TRBJ1-2; D remains unclear. The CDR3 covers 13 residues. Trimming pared 5 bases from V and 8 bases from J, leaving 15 bases between. Per the germline V gene, CDR1 is KGHSH and CDR2 is LQKENI. The DNA for the CDR3 is TGTGCCAGCTCAGTAACCCTCGATGAAGGCTACACCTTC. Its translation: CASSVTLDEGYTF.

V is TRBV5-1 and J is TRBJ2-7; D possibly corresponds to TRBD1 (6 bases). The CDR3 sequence is 13 residues long. Trimming removed 1 base from V and 4 bases from J, with 9 bases in between. Germline values: CDR1 SGHRS, CDR2 YFSETQ. The CDR3 nucleotides are TGCGCCAGCAGCTTGACGGACAGATACGAGCAGTACTTC. This sequence encodes CASSLTDRYEQYF.

In its sample, this clone was seen once. J is TRBJ2-2 and V is TRBV11-3, with TRBD2 matching 14 bases. The germline CDR1 and CDR2 sequences are SGHNT and YENEEA. The CDR3 is made up of 15 amino acids. With V trimmed by 6 bases and J by 7 bases, 4 bases remained unmatched. CDR3 protein: CASRPGTSGSGELFF. The CDR3 DNA is TGTGCCAGCAGGCCCGGGACTAGCGGGAGCGGGGAGCTGTTTTTT.

J is TRBJ2-7 and V is TRBV6-1, with TRBD1 matching 9 bases. CDR1 and CDR2 from the germline V gene are MNHNS and SASEGT. The CDR3 consists of 16 residues. The V segment lost 0 bases and the J segment 3 bases; nucleotides outside the gene matches: 6. In nucleotides, the CDR3 is TGTGCCAGCAGTGAAGCCCTCGGACAGGGGTACTACGAGCAGTACTTC. This gives the protein CASSEALGQGYYEQYF.

V usage is TRBV6-5 and J usage is TRBJ2-3; a possible D gene is TRBD2 (6 bases). The germline V and J ends were trimmed by 6 bases and 2 bases, with 9 bases remaining between them. The CDR3 is made up of 13 amino acids. Germline values: CDR1 MNHEY, CDR2 SVGAGI. For the CDR3, the DNA is TGTGCCAGCAGCCCGGACTACACAGATACGCAGTATTTT. As protein: CASSPDYTDTQYF.

The rearrangement links TRBV2 to TRBJ1-4, with a weak D call TRBD1 (6 bases). This CDR3 has 15 amino acids. V lost 7 bases, J lost 2 bases, and 14 bases lay in between. The germline CDR1 and CDR2 sequences are SNHLY and FYNNEI. The chain's CDR3 is CASIKAQGTNEKLFF. The CDR3 coding sequence is TGTGCCAGCATAAAAGCACAGGGCACTAATGAAAAACTGTTTTTT.

The chain combines TRBV7-9 with TRBJ2-2; TRBD2 might be the D (7 bases). Germline V gene lookup returns CDR1 SEHNR and CDR2 FQNEAQ (reference sequence). V lost 5 bases, J lost 4 bases, and 20 bases lay in between. The CDR3 is made up of 17 amino acids. Here the CDR3 DNA reads TGTGCCAGCAGCCGCGGCGGCGGGAGAGGGGGCACCGGGGAGCTGTTTTTT. It encodes CASSRGGGRGGTGELFF.

The chain recombines TRBV7-2 with TRBJ1-6; tentatively, D is TRBD1 (5 bases). V was pared by 5 bases and J by 5 bases, with 10 bases between. CDR1 SGHTA and CDR2 FQGNSA come from the germline V gene. CDR3 size: 14 residues. CDR3 sequence (DNA): TGTGCCAGCAGCCTAACAGGCGATAATTCACCCCTCCACTTT. The encoded protein is CASSLTGDNSPLHF. The full variable domain, in which reference TRBV7-2 and TRBJ1-6 provide the parts outside the CDR3, is GAGVSQSPSNKVTEKGKDVELRCDPISGHTALYWYRQSLGQGLEFLIYFQGNSAPDKSGLPSDRFSAERTGGSVSTLTIQRTQQEDSAVYLCASSLTGDNSPLHFGNGTRLTVT.

This chain joins TRBV28 and TRBJ2-3; D perhaps matches TRBD2 (6 bases). The CDR3 extends over 16 amino acids. The V end was cut by 3 bases, the J end by 1 base, with 14 bases between. Germline CDR1 MDHEN, CDR2 SYDVKM. CDR3 in amino acids: CASSLGGGLGTDTQYF. The CDR3 nucleotides are TGTGCCAGCAGTTTGGGAGGAGGTCTTGGCACAGATACGCAGTATTTT.

This rearrangement joins TRBV19 to TRBJ2-6; the D gene is possibly TRBD2 (8 bases). Trimming took 3 bases from V and 4 from J, leaving 19 bases between them. Germline V gene lookup returns CDR1 LNHDA and CDR2 SQIVND (reference sequence). CDR3 length equals 18 residues. DNA for the CDR3: TGTGCCAGTAGTATTATTTCGGGAGGGGGCGCCGGGGCCAACGTCCTGACTTTC. Its translation: CASSIISGGGAGANVLTF.

V gene TRBV6-1 combines with J gene TRBJ1-2, with a possible D match to TRBD1 (6 bases). The CDR3 has 14 residues. Germline V CDR1 and CDR2: MNHNS, SASEGT. V lost 2 bases and J lost 3, with 10 bases in between. CDR3 amino acids: CASSEKDRYYGYTF. CDR3 sequence (DNA): TGTGCCAGCAGTGAAAAAGACAGGTACTATGGCTACACCTTC.

V and J are TRBV7-2 and TRBJ1-1; TRBD1 matches at 7 bases. The J segment lost 5 bases and the V segment lost 4 bases, leaving 10 bases of the junction unmatched. The CDR3 has 15 residues. CDR1 and CDR2 from the germline V gene are SGHTA and FQGNSA. CDR3: CASSSRDRVLTEAFF. The CDR3 region has the DNA TGTGCCAGCAGCTCACGAGACAGGGTATTGACTGAAGCTTTCTTT.

The rearrangement links TRBV6-6 to TRBJ2-2, with D hard to call. CDR1 is MNHNY and CDR2 is SVGAGI in the germline V gene (reference sequence). This CDR3 has 12 amino acids. V shed 5 bases and J shed 6 bases, with 7 bases lying between them. The CDR3 loop reads CASSPPPGELFF. CDR3 DNA: TGTGCCAGCAGTCCACCGCCCGGGGAGCTGTTTTTT.

The chain links TRBV27 to TRBJ2-5; the match to TRBD2 covers 9 bases. Germline lookup yields CDR1 MNHEY and CDR2 SMNVEV (reference sequence). Trimming took 2 bases from V and 4 from J; bases not matched to a gene: 5. The CDR3 is 15 amino acids. This chain's CDR3 is CASSLVAGVGETQYF. In nucleotides, the CDR3 is TGTGCCAGCAGTTTAGTAGCGGGAGTTGGAGAGACCCAGTACTTC.

This clone was seen once. CDR3 residues: CASSLTGGYGYTF. CDR3 DNA sequence: TGTGCCAGCAGTTTGACAGGGGGCTATGGCTACACCTTC. J is TRBJ1-2 and V is TRBV27, with 9 bases that match TRBD1. Germline loops: CDR1 MNHEY, CDR2 SMNVEV (reference sequence). This CDR3 spans 13 amino acids. Losses at the gene ends were 3 bases for V and 4 bases for J; bases not matched to a gene: 0.

This chain uses TRBV6-1 with TRBJ1-2; the D gene is possibly TRBD1 (5 bases). Trimming took off 1 base at V and 6 bases at J, with 15 bases between the two ends. Germline assignment: CDR1 MNHNS and CDR2 SASEGT. The CDR3 is 15 residues long. The CDR3 DNA is TGTGCCAGCAGTGAAGGGGCGGGGCCCGAGGATGGCTACACCTTC. It translates to CASSEGAGPEDGYTF.

The chain has TRBV7-9 and TRBJ2-7, with D perhaps matching TRBD1 or TRBD2 (6 bases each). The CDR3 runs 14 residues. The V end was cut by 5 bases, the J end by 2 bases, with 13 bases between. Germline V gene lookup returns CDR1 SEHNR and CDR2 FQNEAQ (reference sequence). CDR3 bases: TGTGCCAGCAGCCCCCCCGGGGGCACCTACGAGCAGTACTTC. Protein: CASSPPGGTYEQYF.

The V and J genes are TRBV2 and TRBJ2-7; D is unresolved. Germline V gene sequence: CDR1 SNHLY, CDR2 FYNNEI. The CDR3 has 11 amino acids. V shed 5 bases and J shed 4 bases, with 6 bases lying between them. Written as DNA, the CDR3 is TGTGCCAGCAGTAAACAATACGAGCAGTACTTC. Its translation: CASSKQYEQYF.

The genes are TRBV2 and TRBJ1-1; D may be TRBD1 (5 bases). The CDR3 is made up of 13 amino acids. Per germline, CDR1 SNHLY and CDR2 FYNNEI. Trimming left V 5 bases short and J 3 bases short, with 10 bases between. CDR3 sequence: CASSPRGDTEAFF. For the CDR3, the DNA is TGTGCCAGCAGTCCAAGGGGAGACACTGAAGCTTTCTTT.

This sequence joins TRBV5-1 and TRBJ2-7, with a possible D match to TRBD1 (6 bases). The V gene lost 0 bases and the J gene lost 3 bases, with 13 bases spanning the gap. This CDR3 has 15 amino acids. The germline gives CDR1 SGHRS, CDR2 YFSETQ. As DNA, the CDR3 is TGCGCCAGCAGCTTGGCCGATGGCAGGGGCTACGAGCAGTACTTC. It codes for CASSLADGRGYEQYF.

V and J are TRBV6-5 and TRBJ2-7, with 7 bases matching TRBD2. V was pared by 9 bases and J by 4 bases, with 9 bases of the junction left unmatched. There are 13 residues in the CDR3. Per the germline V gene, CDR1 is MNHEY and CDR2 is SVGAGI. The CDR3 DNA reads TGTGCCAGTCGGGGGAGGGAATGGTACGAGCAGTACTTC. Protein sequence: CASRGREWYEQYF.